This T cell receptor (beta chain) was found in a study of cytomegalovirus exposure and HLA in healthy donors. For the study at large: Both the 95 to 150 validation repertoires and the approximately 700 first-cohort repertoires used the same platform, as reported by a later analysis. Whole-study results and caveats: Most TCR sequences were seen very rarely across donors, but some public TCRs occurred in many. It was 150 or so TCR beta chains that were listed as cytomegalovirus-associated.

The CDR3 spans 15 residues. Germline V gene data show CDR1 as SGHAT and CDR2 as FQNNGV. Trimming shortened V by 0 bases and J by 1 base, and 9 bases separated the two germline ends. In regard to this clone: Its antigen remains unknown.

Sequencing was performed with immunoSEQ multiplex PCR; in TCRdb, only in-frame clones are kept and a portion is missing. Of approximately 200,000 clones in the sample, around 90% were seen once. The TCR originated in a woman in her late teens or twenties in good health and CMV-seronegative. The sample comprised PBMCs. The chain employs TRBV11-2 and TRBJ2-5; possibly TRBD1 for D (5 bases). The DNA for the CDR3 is TGTGCCAGCAGCTTAGATAGGGGATCCCAAGAGACCCAGTACTTC. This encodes CASSLDRGSQETQYF.